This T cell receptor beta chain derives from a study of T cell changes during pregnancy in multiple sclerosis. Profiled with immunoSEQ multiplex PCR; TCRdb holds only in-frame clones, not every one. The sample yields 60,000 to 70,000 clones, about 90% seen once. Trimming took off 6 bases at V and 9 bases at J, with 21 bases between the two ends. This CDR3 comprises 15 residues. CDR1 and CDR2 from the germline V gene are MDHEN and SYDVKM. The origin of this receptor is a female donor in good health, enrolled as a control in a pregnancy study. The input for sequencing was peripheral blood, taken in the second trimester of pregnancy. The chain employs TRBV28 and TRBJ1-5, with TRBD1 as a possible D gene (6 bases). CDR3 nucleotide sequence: TGTGCCAGCAGCCAGGACAGCCCTTCCTCTCGGCCCCAGCATTTT. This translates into CASSQDSPSSRPQHF.